One and the same sample provided the 10 T cell receptor beta chains below, sequenced in a study of blood T cell repertoires in COVID-19. Libraries were prepared by immunoSEQ multiplex PCR; TCRdb keeps only in-frame clonotypes and omits some of them. The repertoire holds hundreds of thousands of clones, with around 90% as singletons. Sequenced input: PBMCs or T cells enriched from blood (not recorded which). Receptor source: a woman aged 18 to 35 who had recovered from COVID-19.

The chain couples TRBV28 to TRBJ2-2; maybe TRBD1 (5 bases). The germline gives CDR1 MDHEN, CDR2 SYDVKM. The length of the CDR3 is 17 residues. V lost 3 bases and J lost 5, with 19 bases in between. CDR3 in DNA: TGTGCCAGCAGTTTGAGCCAAGGACAAACCAGGACCGGGGAGCTGTTTTTT. Protein sequence: CASSLSQGQTRTGELFF.

The sample holds a few counts of this clone. The chain joins TRBV4-1 to TRBJ2-4, with a possible D match to TRBD2 (5 bases). The CDR3 has 16 amino acids. Germline V gene lookup returns CDR1 MGHRA and CDR2 YSYEKL. V lost 1 base and J lost 1, with 11 bases in between. As DNA, the CDR3 is TGCGCCAGCAGCCAAGCAGCGGTAGGGGCCAAAAACATTCAGTACTTC. This codes for CASSQAAVGAKNIQYF.

As for this clone: Other DNA sequences in the sample encode the same CDR3. This rearrangement joins TRBV28 to TRBJ1-3, with a possible D match to TRBD1 (6 bases). This CDR3 has 14 amino acids. Germline CDR1 reads MDHEN; CDR2 reads SYDVKM. The V gene lost 4 bases and the J gene lost 2 bases, with 9 bases spanning the gap. CDR3 bases: TGTGCCAGCAGTTCGGGGGGGCCTGGAAACACCATATATTTT. Encoded protein: CASSSGGPGNTIYF.

V and J are TRBV9 and TRBJ2-2; D may be TRBD2 (6 bases). Trimming removed 6 bases at V and 1 base at J, with 10 bases between. The length of the CDR3 is 14 residues. Germline V CDR1 and CDR2: SGDLS, YYNGEE. CDR3 residues: CASTRSGNTGELFF. The CDR3 DNA follows: TGTGCCAGCACTCGTAGCGGGAACACCGGGGAGCTGTTTTTT.

The rearrangement uses TRBV6-2 or TRBV6-3 and TRBJ2-2, with D perhaps matching TRBD2 (6 bases). The germline gives CDR1 MNHEY, CDR2 SVGEGT. Trimming took 2 bases from V and 6 from J, leaving 19 bases between them. CDR3 length: 17 amino acids. The CDR3 here is CASSYPTRTAGSGELFF. The DNA for the CDR3 is TGTGCCAGCAGTTACCCGACTAGAACGGCGGGGTCCGGGGAGCTGTTTTTT.

This chain uses TRBV27 with TRBJ2-5, with 9 bases that match TRBD2. This CDR3 region has 14 residues. Germline CDR1 reads MNHEY; CDR2 reads SMNVEV (reference sequence). The ends lost 5 bases at V and 4 bases at J; junction bases unmatched: 5. CDR3 loop: CASSLGLAGETQYF. CDR3 DNA sequence: TGTGCCAGCAGTCTGGGACTAGCAGGAGAGACCCAGTACTTC.

The chain employs TRBV7-9 and TRBJ2-1, with 10 bases aligning to TRBD1. CDR1 is SEHNR, CDR2 FQNEAQ, per germline (reference sequence). Unmatched junction bases numbered 5, after V lost 4 bases and J lost 5 bases. The CDR3 length is 15 residues. The CDR3 region has the DNA TGTGCCAGCAGCTCATCCGGGACAGGGGACAATGAGCAGTTCTTC. It specifies CASSSSGTGDNEQFF.

The J gene is TRBJ2-1, the V gene TRBV24-1, with D maybe TRBD2 (5 bases). The CDR3 contains 13 residues. Germline CDR1 and CDR2: KGHDR and SFDVKD. Trimming stripped 6 bases from V and 5 bases from J, with 10 bases between. CDR3 residues: CATSPPGDNEQFF. For the CDR3, the DNA is TGTGCCACCAGTCCCCCCGGGGACAATGAGCAGTTCTTC.

This sequence joins TRBV5-4 and TRBJ2-1; 12 bases align to TRBD2. Unmatched junction bases numbered 6, after V lost 4 bases and J lost 10 bases. The germline gives CDR1 SGHNT, CDR2 YYREEE (reference sequence). This CDR3 contains 14 residues. The chain's CDR3 is CASSQTSGSMEQFF. In nucleotides, the CDR3 is TGTGCCAGCAGCCAGACTAGCGGGAGTATGGAGCAGTTCTTC.

The chain links TRBV6-5 to TRBJ1-1; the D is unclear. V lost 2 bases and J lost 5, with 9 bases in between. Germline CDR1 reads MNHEY; CDR2 reads SVGAGI. The CDR3 covers 13 residues. This CDR3 is CASSYDRDTEAFF. The CDR3 coding sequence is TGTGCCAGCAGTTACGACCGGGATACTGAAGCTTTCTTT.